The 31 T cell receptor beta chains listed next were all sequenced from one sample in a study of CD8+ T cells in alopecia areata. Following extraction, RNA underwent reverse transcription to cDNA, which served as the sequencing template. Data came from immunoSEQ multiplex PCR; TCRdb stores just in-frame clones and leaves some out. This table has more than 75,000 clones, 41% appearing once. The specimen was CD4+ T cells sorted from blood. These TCRs come from a human donor with alopecia areata.

The gene calls are TRBV4-3 and TRBJ2-1; no definite D call. V was cut by 0 bases and J by 5 bases, with 11 bases left in between. The germline V gene has CDR1 LGHNA and CDR2 YSLEER. CDR3 length equals 15 residues. CDR3 nucleotide sequence: TGCGCCAGCAGCCAAGATGTAGGGTCCCACAATGAGCAGTTCTTC. Translated: CASSQDVGSHNEQFF.

The chain is built from TRBV30 and TRBJ2-1; 8 bases are shared with TRBD2. Germline V CDR1 and CDR2: GTSNPN, SVGIG (reference sequence). V gave up 2 bases and J gave up 4 bases; unmatched junction bases: 10. This CDR3 comprises 16 residues. CDR3: CAWSLGRTSGYNEQFF. The CDR3 DNA reads TGTGCCTGGAGTCTCGGCCGCACTAGCGGTTACAATGAGCAGTTCTTC.

This chain links TRBV7-8 with TRBJ2-3, with D perhaps TRBD2 (6 bases). The CDR3 extends over 16 amino acids. The germline V gene has CDR1 SGHVS and CDR2 FQNEAQ. Trimming removed 4 bases from V and 2 bases from J, with 16 bases in between. CDR3 DNA: TGTGCCAGCAGCTCGAGGGACGGGGACTCCACAGATACGCAGTATTTT. It encodes CASSSRDGDSTDTQYF.

This chain links TRBV4-1 with TRBJ2-7; 7 bases line up with TRBD1. Losses at the gene ends were 1 base for V and 9 bases for J; bases not matched to a gene: 6. Germline CDR1 reads MGHRA; CDR2 reads YSYEKL. The CDR3 totals 13 residues. In DNA, the CDR3 is TGCGCCAGCAGCCAAGGGGACAGATGGGGGCAGTACTTC. Its translation: CASSQGDRWGQYF.

This chain connects TRBV28 to TRBJ2-1; 7 bases agree with TRBD1. The CDR3 covers 15 residues. J gave up 4 bases and V 6 bases, and 9 bases lay outside the gene matches. From germline, CDR1 is MDHEN and CDR2 SYDVKM. In DNA, the CDR3 is TGTGCCAGCAGCCAACGACAGGACAGGTACAATGAGCAGTTCTTC. Translating gives CASSQRQDRYNEQFF.

This clone was counted between two and nine times. The chain is built from TRBV27 and TRBJ2-4; 7 bases line up with TRBD1. Germline V gene lookup returns CDR1 MNHEY and CDR2 SMNVEV (reference sequence). The CDR3 is 16 residues long. Trimming removed 4 bases from V and 0 bases from J; junction bases left unmatched: 6. The CDR3 nucleotides are TGTGCCAGCAGTTCCACAGGGGCGCGAGCCAAAAACATTCAGTACTTC. Its translation is CASSSTGARAKNIQYF.

The table lists this clone with a few counts. The gene calls are TRBV2 and TRBJ1-1; D gene unclear. V gave up 3 bases and J gave up 0 bases, with 8 bases separating them. The CDR3 length is 14 residues. Looked up from germline, CDR1 is SNHLY and CDR2 is FYNNEI. For the CDR3, the DNA is TGTGCCAGCAGTGATTTTGGTATGAACACTGAAGCTTTCTTT. Amino acid sequence: CASSDFGMNTEAFF.

V and J are TRBV29-1 and TRBJ2-7; 9 bases agree with TRBD1. Germline V lookup: CDR1 SQVTM, CDR2 ANQGSEA. This CDR3 is built from 10 residues. CDR3 in DNA: TGCAGGACAGGGGGCTACGAGCAGTACTTC. Translation gives CRTGGYEQYF.

On this clone: Other nucleotide sequences from this sample produce the same CDR3. The chain uses TRBV29-1 and TRBJ1-1; 8 bases fit TRBD1. Germline CDR1 SQVTM, CDR2 ANQGSEA. The CDR3 runs 13 residues. The ends lost 7 bases at V and 1 base at J; junction bases unmatched: 5. The CDR3 nucleotides are TGCAGCGCTCGAACAGGGGGGAACACTGAAGCTTTCTTT. Translation gives CSARTGGNTEAFF.

This clone occurred a few times. The chain carries TRBV29-1 and TRBJ2-1; TRBD1 aligns across 8 bases. V trimming: 4 bases; J trimming: 5 bases; junction bases outside the gene matches: 10. CDR1 is SQVTM, CDR2 ANQGSEA, per germline. CDR3 size: 15 residues. The CDR3 DNA reads TGCAGCGTTGGCCCGGACAGGGTGGCCGACAATGAGCAGTTCTTC. Protein sequence: CSVGPDRVADNEQFF.

The rearrangement joins TRBV7-2 to TRBJ2-1, with D perhaps matching TRBD1 (5 bases). Trimming removed 1 base from V and 7 bases from J, with 14 bases in between. The CDR3 covers 15 residues. CDR1 and CDR2 from the germline V gene are SGHTA and FQGNSA. This chain's CDR3 is CASSLGWGLGNEQFF. The CDR3 nucleotides are TGTGCCAGCAGCTTAGGTTGGGGCTTGGGGAATGAGCAGTTCTTC.

This clone was seen more than once but under ten times. The chain has TRBV29-1 and TRBJ1-4; D not certain. Trimming removed 5 bases at V and 8 bases at J, with 12 bases between. Germline CDR1 reads SQVTM; CDR2 reads ANQGSEA. The CDR3 is made up of 12 amino acids. The CDR3 region has the DNA TGCAGCGTTTTGGAGGGAGAGGAAAAACTGTTTTTT. It encodes CSVLEGEEKLFF.

V is TRBV7-2 and J is TRBJ2-7, with 9 bases that match TRBD1. Germline values: CDR1 SGHTA, CDR2 FQGNSA. The CDR3 spans 14 residues. Losses at the gene ends were 5 bases for V and 2 bases for J; bases not matched to a gene: 4. CDR3 residues: CASSITGGPYEQYF. For the CDR3, the DNA is TGTGCCAGCAGCATTACAGGGGGCCCCTACGAGCAGTACTTC.

This clone appeared a few times. The chain couples TRBV5-4 to TRBJ2-2; D is tentatively TRBD1 or TRBD2 (5 bases each). This CDR3 has 15 amino acids. V was cut by 4 bases and J by 3 bases, with 13 bases left in between. Germline V gene lookup returns CDR1 SGHNT and CDR2 YYREEE (reference sequence). The CDR3 coding sequence is TGTGCCAGCAGCACGGGACGGACCTACACCGGGGAGCTGTTTTTT. Amino acid sequence: CASSTGRTYTGELFF.

The chain carries TRBV5-1 and TRBJ1-2, with TRBD1 matching 7 bases. V shed 4 bases, J shed 4 bases, and the junction held 7 bases outside the gene matches. The CDR3 has 14 amino acids. Germline-derived CDR1 and CDR2 are SGHRS and YFSETQ. The CDR3 is CASSTRQGSYGYTF. The CDR3 DNA is TGCGCCAGCAGCACCCGACAGGGTAGCTATGGCTACACCTTC.

V usage is TRBV20-1 and J usage is TRBJ2-5; D unresolved. CDR1 DFQATT and CDR2 SNEGSKA come from the germline V gene (reference sequence). With 7 bases removed from V and 0 bases from J, the gap between germline ends came to 6 bases. The CDR3 spans 11 residues. The CDR3 sequence: CSDMYQETQYF. In DNA form, the CDR3 reads TGCAGTGACATGTACCAAGAGACCCAGTACTTC.

The CDR3 loop reads CAWSARGGGSEQYF. In DNA form, the CDR3 reads TGTGCCTGGAGTGCTCGTGGAGGGGGCTCCGAGCAGTACTTC. The chain combines TRBV30 with TRBJ2-7, with D maybe TRBD1 (7 bases). The V end lost 1 base, the J end lost 6 bases, and 16 bases lay between the germline ends. Per the germline V gene, CDR1 is GTSNPN and CDR2 is SVGIG (reference sequence). The CDR3 has 14 residues.

This clone turned up a few times. This chain joins TRBV7-2 and TRBJ2-5; D may be TRBD1 (5 bases). The CDR3 is 13 residues long. V shed 3 bases and J shed 2 bases, with 7 bases lying between them. CDR1 SGHTA and CDR2 FQGNSA come from the germline V gene. The CDR3 nucleotides read TGTGCCAGCAGCTTCAGGGTACAAGAGACCCAGTACTTC. This sequence encodes CASSFRVQETQYF.

The J gene is TRBJ2-1, the V gene TRBV29-1; 8 bases agree with TRBD2. Germline CDR1 reads SQVTM; CDR2 reads ANQGSEA. The length of the CDR3 is 13 residues. Trimming cost V 6 bases and J 6 bases; bases outside gene matches: 7. The CDR3 region has the DNA TGCAGCGTAGCGGGAGTTCCCCTCAATGAGCAGTTCTTC. Its translation: CSVAGVPLNEQFF.

The chain joins TRBV4-3 to TRBJ2-2; perhaps TRBD1 as D (6 bases). Trimming removed 4 bases at V and 0 bases at J, with 9 bases between. This CDR3 is 15 amino acids long. Germline V CDR1 and CDR2: LGHNA, YSLEER. In nucleotides, the CDR3 is TGCGCCAGCAGCCCTAGGACAGCGAACACCGGGGAGCTGTTTTTT. Protein: CASSPRTANTGELFF.

This clone was seen more than once but under ten times. CDR3 in DNA: TGTGCCAGCAGCTTAGACGGGGGGGCCTACAATGAGCAGTTCTTC. Its protein product is CASSLDGGAYNEQFF. V and J are TRBV7-2 and TRBJ2-1, with 8 bases identical to TRBD2. This CDR3 is built from 15 residues. J was trimmed by 2 bases and V by 1 base; bases with no gene match: 1. From germline, CDR1 is SGHTA and CDR2 FQGNSA.

J is TRBJ2-1 and V is TRBV19, with D possibly matching TRBD1 (6 bases). Germline V CDR1 and CDR2: LNHDA, SQIVND (reference sequence). Trimming removed 6 bases from V and 7 bases from J, with 16 bases in between. The CDR3 length is 14 residues. This CDR3 reads CASRPSGAGNEQFF. CDR3 coding DNA: TGTGCCAGTAGACCTTCAGGGGCCGGGAATGAGCAGTTCTTC.

The chain employs TRBV5-6 and TRBJ2-5; 7 bases line up with TRBD1. The CDR3 extends over 17 amino acids. The V gene end was trimmed by 1 base and the J gene end by 4 bases; junction bases not matched to a gene: 13. Germline V CDR1 and CDR2: SGHDT, YYEEEE. CDR3 sequence (DNA): TGTGCCAGCAGCTTGTCAATCAGTGCAGGGGGAAGAGAGACCCAGTACTTC. It is translated as CASSLSISAGGRETQYF.

This clone was found a few times. The V call is TRBV7-9, the J call TRBJ2-5; D gene ambiguous. V lost 4 bases and J 3 bases, leaving 6 bases between the germline ends. Germline loops: CDR1 SEHNR, CDR2 FQNEAQ (reference sequence). The CDR3 runs to 12 residues. CDR3 amino acids: CASSSREETQYF. The CDR3 region has the DNA TGTGCCAGCAGCTCAAGAGAAGAGACCCAGTACTTC.

The gene calls are TRBV5-1 and TRBJ2-1; D is unclear. This CDR3 contains 14 residues. Germline lookup yields CDR1 SGHRS and CDR2 YFSETQ. V lost 4 bases to trimming and J lost 3 bases, with 11 bases between them. CDR3 residues: CASSPVPGYNEQFF. The CDR3 nucleotides are TGCGCCAGCAGCCCCGTTCCGGGCTACAATGAGCAGTTCTTC.

The chain carries TRBV9 and TRBJ2-2; D may be TRBD2 (6 bases). V lost 6 bases and J lost 3, with 18 bases in between. The CDR3 consists of 16 residues. Germline V gene data show CDR1 as SGDLS and CDR2 as YYNGEE. The CDR3 spells CASTDRGGEYTGELFF. The CDR3 DNA reads as TGTGCCAGCACCGACCGGGGCGGGGAGTACACCGGGGAGCTGTTTTTT. The full variable domain, rest sourced from reference TRBV9 and TRBJ2-2, is DSGVTQTPKHLITATGQRVTLRCSPRSGDLSVYWYQQSLDQGLQFLIQYYNGEERAKGNILERFSAQQFPDLHSELNLSSLELGDSALYFCASTDRGGEYTGELFFGEGSRLTVL.

The chain has TRBV6-5 and TRBJ2-2; D gene unclear. Germline V CDR1 and CDR2: MNHEY, SVGAGI. The germline V and J ends were trimmed by 8 bases and 0 bases, with 7 bases remaining between them. CDR3 size: 13 residues. In DNA form, the CDR3 reads TGTGCCAGCTTGGCCGCGAACACCGGGGAGCTGTTTTTT. As protein: CASLAANTGELFF.

This clone was seen a few times. V gene TRBV28 combines with J gene TRBJ2-1; 8 nucleotides agree with TRBD2. CDR1 and CDR2 from the germline V gene are MDHEN and SYDVKM. V was clipped by 3 bases and J by 0 bases; unmatched bases: 4. The length of the CDR3 is 16 residues. In DNA form, the CDR3 reads TGTGCCAGCAGTTTCCGGAGCGGGGGCTCCTACAATGAGCAGTTCTTC. This gives the protein CASSFRSGGSYNEQFF.

There are a few counts of this clone. The chain couples TRBV23-1 to TRBJ2-4; D possibly corresponds to TRBD1 (6 bases). TRBV23-1 is labeled an ORF, and its function is uncertain. The CDR3 length is 11 residues. Trimming took 8 bases from V and 6 from J, leaving 8 bases between them. The DNA for the CDR3 is TGCGCCAGCCTCAGGGGAAACATTCAGTACTTC. Its translation: CASLRGNIQYF.

This clone is a singleton in its sample. This chain links TRBV2 with TRBJ2-4, with D hard to call. The V end was cut by 3 bases, the J end by 7 bases, with 7 bases between. The CDR3 covers 12 residues. Germline V gene data show CDR1 as SNHLY and CDR2 as FYNNEI. This CDR3 reads CASSDVWNIQYF. DNA for the CDR3: TGTGCCAGCAGTGACGTTTGGAACATTCAGTACTTC.

This chain links TRBV27 with TRBJ2-3, with D possibly matching TRBD2 (7 bases). The CDR3 covers 18 residues. Germline V gene sequence: CDR1 MNHEY, CDR2 SMNVEV (reference sequence). V lost 5 bases and J 4 bases, leaving 25 bases between the germline ends. The CDR3 coding sequence is TGTGCCAGCAGTATCCCCTCGGGGGGCGGGAGATGGTCAGATACGCAGTATTTT. It translates to CASSIPSGGGRWSDTQYF.